These 7 T cell receptor beta chains share one sample of origin, sequenced in a study of blood T cells in healthy people across ages. Using a J-beta primer mix together with a sample-barcoded 5' primer, a second PCR was run for about 6 to 12 cycles. TCRdb re-analysed the 5' RACE reads in MiXCR, keeping a single row per CDR3 protein. Of 1.5 million to 2 million distinct CDR3 sequences listed, 28% are singletons. Sequenced input: blood. These receptors were taken from a woman aged 30 to 39 in good health.

V usage is TRBV12-3 or TRBV12-4 and J usage is TRBJ2-7; maybe TRBD2 (5 bases). Trimming took off 8 bases at V and 4 bases at J, with 18 bases between the two ends. This CDR3 contains 14 residues. Written as DNA, the CDR3 is TGTGCCAGCCTTGATTCAAAACGGGGTTACGAGCAGTACTTC. Translating it yields CASLDSKRGYEQYF.

A remark on this clonotype: This may arise from a read error, as a much more abundant clone is one base away. The chain combines TRBV10-3 with TRBJ2-1; 12 nucleotides match TRBD2. From germline, CDR1 is ENHRY and CDR2 SYGVKD. The CDR3 runs to 15 residues. The CDR3 here is CAISPGLAGNNGQFF. The DNA of the CDR3 is TGTGCCATCAGTCCCGGACTAGCGGGGAACAATGGGCAGTTCTTC.

The chain combines TRBV7-2 with TRBJ2-7; D is undetermined. V was trimmed by 5 bases and J by 9 bases, leaving 14 bases between them. This CDR3 has 12 amino acids. Per germline, CDR1 SGHTA and CDR2 FQGNSA. This chain's CDR3 is CASSSAVPRQYF. CDR3 bases: TGTGCCAGCAGCAGTGCCGTGCCCCGGCAGTACTTC.

The chain links TRBV20-1 to TRBJ2-1, with D possibly matching TRBD2 (5 bases). Trimming pared 0 bases from V and 10 bases from J, leaving 13 bases between. Germline V gene sequence: CDR1 DFQATT, CDR2 SNEGSKA (reference sequence). This CDR3 comprises 13 residues. The CDR3 bases are TGCAGTGCTAGAGATTCCGTACCGGGAGAGCAGTTCTTC. Translated, it gives CSARDSVPGEQFF.

Concerning this clonotype itself: This may stem from a read error, because a much larger clone lies one nucleotide away. The rearrangement links TRBV6-1 to TRBJ2-1; no clear D gene. The germline gives CDR1 MNHNS, CDR2 SASEGT. Between the trimmed V and J ends, which lost 4 bases and 4 bases, there was a span of 14 bases. The CDR3 contains 15 residues. The CDR3 coding sequence is TGTGCCAGCAGTGGACGAGCGATTTCATACAATGAGCAGTTCTTC. This sequence encodes CASSGRAISYNEQFF.

V is TRBV6-5 and J is TRBJ2-1; D is uncertain. The ends were cut back, 5 bases at V and 4 bases at J, with 9 bases in the middle. The CDR3 loop spans 13 amino acids. Germline CDR1 reads MNHEY; CDR2 reads SVGAGI. CDR3 protein: CASSDGLYNEQFF. Here the CDR3 DNA reads TGTGCCAGCAGTGACGGCTTGTACAATGAGCAGTTCTTC.

This clonotype was counted many times. V is TRBV6-6 and J is TRBJ2-7; 7 bases align to TRBD1. There are 15 residues in the CDR3. Per the germline V gene, CDR1 is MNHNY and CDR2 is SVGAGI (reference sequence). V lost 7 bases to trimming and J lost 0 bases; unmatched junction nucleotides: 9. The CDR3 is CASTTSRTGSYEQYF. As DNA, the CDR3 is TGTGCCAGCACCACCTCTAGGACAGGCTCCTACGAGCAGTACTTC.